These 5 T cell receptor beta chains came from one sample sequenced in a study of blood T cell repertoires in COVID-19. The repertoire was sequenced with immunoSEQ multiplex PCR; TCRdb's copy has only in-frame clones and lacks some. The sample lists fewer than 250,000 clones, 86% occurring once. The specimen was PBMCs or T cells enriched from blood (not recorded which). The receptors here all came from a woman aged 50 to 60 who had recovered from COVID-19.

The CDR3 region is CASSPLGPTNSPLHF. For the CDR3, the DNA is TGTGCCAGCAGCCCGTTGGGGCCTACCAATTCACCCCTCCACTTT. V is TRBV11-2 and J is TRBJ1-6, with D possibly TRBD1 on 5 matching bases. Germline assignment: CDR1 SGHAT and CDR2 FQNNGV. This CDR3 is built from 15 residues. Trimming cost V 5 bases and J 7 bases, with 15 bases left between them.

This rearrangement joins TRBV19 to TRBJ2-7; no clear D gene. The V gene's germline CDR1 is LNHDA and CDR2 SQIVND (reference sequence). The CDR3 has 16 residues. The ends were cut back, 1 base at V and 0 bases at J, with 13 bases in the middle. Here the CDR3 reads CASSIAARSTSYEQYF. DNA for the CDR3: TGTGCCAGTAGTATAGCGGCCAGGTCCACCTCCTACGAGCAGTACTTC. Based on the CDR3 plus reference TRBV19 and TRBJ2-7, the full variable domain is DGGITQSPKYLFRKEGQNVTLSCEQNLNHDAMYWYRQDPGQGLRLIYYSQIVNDFQKGDIAEGYSVSREKKESFPLTVTSAQKNPTAFYLCASSIAARSTSYEQYFGPGTRLTVT.

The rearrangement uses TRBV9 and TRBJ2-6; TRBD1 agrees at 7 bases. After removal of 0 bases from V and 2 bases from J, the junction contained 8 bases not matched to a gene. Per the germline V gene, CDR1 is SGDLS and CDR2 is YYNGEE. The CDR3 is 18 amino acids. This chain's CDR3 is CASSVDAGGETGANVLTF. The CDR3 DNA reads TGTGCCAGCAGCGTAGATGCAGGGGGAGAGACTGGGGCCAACGTCCTGACTTTC.

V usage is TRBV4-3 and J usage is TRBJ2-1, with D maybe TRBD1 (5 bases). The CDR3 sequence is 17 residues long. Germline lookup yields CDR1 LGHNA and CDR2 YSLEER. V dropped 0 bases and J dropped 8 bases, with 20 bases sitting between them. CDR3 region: CASSQDRSGLVLDEQFF. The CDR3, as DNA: TGCGCCAGCAGCCAAGATCGATCAGGGTTAGTTTTGGATGAGCAGTTCTTC.

The CDR3 loop reads CASSELAGGSTGELFF. In DNA form, the CDR3 reads TGTGCCAGCAGTGAATTGGCGGGGGGGAGCACCGGGGAGCTGTTTTTT. The gene calls are TRBV2 and TRBJ2-2; 9 bases map to TRBD2. Trimming cost V 2 bases and J 4 bases; bases outside gene matches: 5. The CDR3 totals 16 residues. Germline CDR1 and CDR2: SNHLY and FYNNEI. Supplemented by reference TRBV2 and TRBJ2-2, the full variable domain reads EPEVTQTPSHQVTQMGQEVILRCVPISNHLYFYWYRQILGQKVEFLVSFYNNEISEKSEIFDDQFSVERPDGSNFTLKIRSTKLEDSAMYFCASSELAGGSTGELFFGEGSRLTVL.